This T cell receptor (beta chain) was found in a study of PD-1 blockade in classical Hodgkin lymphoma. Overall study context: Every 2 weeks, patients got 3 mg/kg intravenous nivolumab. Study results and limitations: While CD8+ TCR diversity did not rise significantly by C4D1, CD4+ TCR diversity did. Baseline TCR diversity was reportedly lower in newly diagnosed patients than healthy donors. Some patients started nivolumab under 1 year after ASCT, and they were excluded.

Sequenced by immunoSEQ multiplex PCR; TCRdb stores in-frame clones only, minus some. The sample holds about 110,000 clones, 80% to 90% seen once. The CDR3 sequence is 14 residues long. After removal of 5 bases from V and 7 bases from J, the junction contained 8 bases not matched to a gene. Germline CDR1 is WSHSY and CDR2 is SAAADI. This clone was counted between two and nine times. The antigen is not known. Each patient experienced a relapse that followed autologous stem cell transplantation, and brentuximab vedotin exposure varied. This clonotype was obtained from a human donor with classical Hodgkin lymphoma. The source material was peripheral blood mononuclear cells (PBMCs), sampled before the second cycle of nivolumab. The V gene is TRBV10-2, the J gene TRBJ1-5, with 7 bases that match TRBD1. CDR3 sequence (DNA): TGCGCCAGCAGTTTCGGACAGGCAGGACAGCCCCAGCATTTT. Translation: CASSFGQAGQPQHF.